These 26 T cell receptor beta chains originate from one sample sequenced in a study of shared clonotypes between healthy human individuals. Profiled with immunoSEQ multiplex PCR; TCRdb holds only in-frame clones, not every one. The top ten clones hold 8.5% to 12% of a sample with roughly 300,000 clones, over 70% of them seen once. The sample consisted of memory CD4+ T cells sorted from blood. Subset specified: CD45RA-negative fraction. The receptors come from a man aged 25 to 45 in good health.

The V call is TRBV9, the J call TRBJ1-2, with 9 bases identical to TRBD1. The V gene end was trimmed by 4 bases and the J gene end by 3 bases; junction bases not matched to a gene: 4. Germline CDR1 reads SGDLS; CDR2 reads YYNGEE. The CDR3 extends over 14 amino acids. The CDR3 is CASSTQGAHYGYTF. The CDR3, as DNA: TGTGCCAGCAGCACACAGGGGGCCCACTATGGCTACACCTTC.

This clone was found many times. The chain employs TRBV27 and TRBJ2-7; D gene unclear. V gave up 4 bases and J gave up 2 bases, with 18 bases separating them. The CDR3 is made up of 16 amino acids. Germline lookup yields CDR1 MNHEY and CDR2 SMNVEV (reference sequence). The CDR3 region is CASSSAGRSLAYEQYF. CDR3 coding DNA: TGTGCCAGCAGTTCGGCAGGCCGTAGTCTCGCCTACGAGCAGTACTTC.

The chain uses TRBV4-1 and TRBJ1-2; 8 bases align to TRBD1. CDR1 and CDR2 from the germline V gene are MGHRA and YSYEKL. Losses at the gene ends were 6 bases for V and 4 bases for J; bases not matched to a gene: 7. This CDR3 region has 14 residues. The chain's CDR3 is CASSPQGATYGYTF. The CDR3 DNA reads TGCGCCAGCAGTCCTCAGGGGGCTACCTATGGCTACACCTTC.

The chain uses TRBV19 and TRBJ2-5, with D perhaps matching TRBD1 (5 bases). Between the trimmed V and J ends, which lost 3 bases and 2 bases, there was a span of 10 bases. The germline V gene encodes CDR1 LNHDA and CDR2 SQIVND (reference sequence). The length of the CDR3 is 14 residues. The CDR3 protein is CASSIGQGQETQYF. In DNA, the CDR3 is TGTGCCAGTAGTATCGGCCAGGGACAAGAGACCCAGTACTTC.

This chain links TRBV7-8 with TRBJ2-7; D is perhaps TRBD1 (5 bases). CDR1 and CDR2 from the germline V gene are SGHVS and FQNEAQ. V was cut by 1 base and J by 1 base, with 8 bases left in between. The CDR3 is 14 amino acids. The CDR3 DNA is TGTGCCAGCAGCTTAGGTACAGGTTCCTACGAGCAGTACTTC. It codes for CASSLGTGSYEQYF.

The rearrangement links TRBV10-2 to TRBJ2-1, with 7 bases lining up with TRBD1. The V and J ends lost 2 bases and 7 bases, in that order; junction bases with no gene match: 2. The CDR3 is 13 residues long. From germline, CDR1 is WSHSY and CDR2 SAAADI. The CDR3 reads CASSEQQGNEQFF. In DNA form, the CDR3 reads TGCGCCAGCAGTGAGCAACAGGGGAATGAGCAGTTCTTC.

Notes on this clone: Other DNA sequences in the sample encode the same CDR3. The chain is built from TRBV4-3 and TRBJ1-1; the match to TRBD1 covers 8 bases. The CDR3 sequence is 15 residues long. With 2 bases clipped from V and 4 bases from J, the junction kept 6 bases outside the gene matches. Germline V gives CDR1 LGHNA, CDR2 YSLEER. The CDR3 region has the DNA TGCGCCAGCAGCCAACTCGGACAGGGAGGCACTGAAGCTTTCTTT. It codes for CASSQLGQGGTEAFF.

This clone has more than one count but fewer than ten. The chain has TRBV11-3 and TRBJ2-1; 13 bases are shared with TRBD2. Germline values: CDR1 SGHNT, CDR2 YENEEA. The V segment lost 5 bases and the J segment 7 bases; nucleotides outside the gene matches: 5. CDR3 length: 15 amino acids. The CDR3 loop is CASSRTSGSRNEQFF. The CDR3 nucleotides read TGTGCCAGCAGCCGGACTAGCGGGAGTAGGAATGAGCAGTTCTTC.

The V gene is TRBV5-1, the J gene TRBJ2-7; 7 nucleotides align to TRBD1. Germline CDR1 SGHRS, CDR2 YFSETQ. The junction had 4 bases not matched to a gene; V was cut back by 0 bases and J by 4 bases. The CDR3 is 14 residues long. The CDR3 DNA sequence: TGCGCCAGCAGCTTGGTCGCCAGGGGGTACGAGCAGTACTTC. Translation: CASSLVARGYEQYF.

V and J are TRBV28 and TRBJ2-3, with D possibly being TRBD2 (5 bases). The CDR3 has 15 amino acids. Germline assignment: CDR1 MDHEN and CDR2 SYDVKM. V shed 5 bases and J shed 2 bases, with 14 bases lying between them. The CDR3 bases are TGTGCCAGCAGTCCCCCCGATCGGGACACAGATACGCAGTATTTT. Amino acids: CASSPPDRDTDTQYF.

J is TRBJ2-1 and V is TRBV5-1, with 15 bases identical to TRBD2. In germline, CDR1 is SGHRS, CDR2 YFSETQ. Trimming took 5 bases from V and 10 from J; bases not matched to a gene: 16. The CDR3 totals 18 residues. CDR3: CASSVSVRTSGRGLEQFF. The CDR3 DNA follows: TGCGCCAGCAGTGTCTCGGTGCGGACTAGCGGGAGGGGACTGGAGCAGTTCTTC.

Of note for this clone: The identical CDR3 is also encoded by other nucleotide sequences in the sample. The chain is built from TRBV27 and TRBJ1-2, with D hard to call. Germline CDR1 MNHEY, CDR2 SMNVEV (reference sequence). CDR3 size: 15 residues. Trimming pared 1 base from V and 0 bases from J, leaving 9 bases between. The CDR3 DNA reads as TGTGCCAGCAGTTTATTCCGGGGTTCTAACTATGGCTACACCTTC. Residues: CASSLFRGSNYGYTF.

The chain links TRBV28 to TRBJ2-4; no definite D call. CDR3 size: 15 residues. Trimming shortened V by 3 bases and J by 0 bases, and 9 bases separated the two germline ends. Germline CDR1 MDHEN, CDR2 SYDVKM. For the CDR3, the DNA is TGTGCCAGCAGTTTGGGTCAGTTAGCCAAAAACATTCAGTACTTC. It translates to CASSLGQLAKNIQYF. Full variable domain (missing parts from reference TRBV28 and TRBJ2-4): DVKVTQSSRYLVKRTGEKVFLECVQDMDHENMFWYRQDPGLGLRLIYFSYDVKMKEKGDIPEGYSVSREKKERFSLILESASTNQTSMYLCASSLGQLAKNIQYFGAGTRLSVL.

This chain joins TRBV10-2 and TRBJ1-1; 9 nucleotides align to TRBD1. The CDR3 contains 15 residues. From germline, CDR1 is WSHSY and CDR2 SAAADI. V gave up 1 base and J gave up 6 bases; unmatched junction bases: 6. CDR3: CASSELGQGRSEAFF. CDR3 nucleotide sequence: TGCGCCAGCAGTGAGTTGGGACAGGGAAGGTCTGAAGCTTTCTTT.

This chain joins TRBV9 and TRBJ2-2, with D unclear. V lost 0 bases and J 4 bases, leaving 13 bases between the germline ends. This CDR3 is built from 16 residues. The germline CDR1 and CDR2 sequences are SGDLS and YYNGEE. CDR3 sequence (DNA): TGTGCCAGCAGCGTAGGCCCCACAGCGACCACCGGGGAGCTGTTTTTT. It translates to CASSVGPTATTGELFF.

This clone occurred many times. The chain links TRBV27 to TRBJ2-7; D is unresolved. Germline CDR1 reads MNHEY; CDR2 reads SMNVEV (reference sequence). The CDR3 totals 13 residues. V was cut by 4 bases and J by 3 bases, with 10 bases left in between. The chain's CDR3 is CASSSPLGYEQYF. In nucleotides, the CDR3 is TGTGCCAGCAGTTCTCCCTTAGGCTACGAGCAGTACTTC.

This rearrangement joins TRBV29-1 to TRBJ2-5; 9 positions agree with TRBD2. This CDR3 contains 15 residues. Trimming removed 0 bases from V and 5 bases from J; junction bases left unmatched: 7. Germline lookup yields CDR1 SQVTM and CDR2 ANQGSEA. The CDR3 sequence: CSVEDWREGPETQYF. Here the CDR3 DNA reads TGCAGCGTTGAAGATTGGCGGGAGGGCCCGGAGACCCAGTACTTC.

This sequence joins TRBV5-1 and TRBJ2-1; the match to TRBD2 covers 13 bases. The CDR3 consists of 18 residues. Germline trimming cut 7 bases from V and 7 bases from J; bases unmatched to any gene: 17. Germline V CDR1 and CDR2: SGHRS, YFSETQ. This CDR3 is CASQSPYPLAGGNNEQFF. The CDR3 DNA follows: TGCGCCAGCCAAAGTCCTTACCCACTAGCGGGAGGGAATAATGAGCAGTTCTTC. The whole variable domain, filled in from reference TRBV5-1 and TRBJ2-1, reads KAGVTQTPRYLIKTRGQQVTLSCSPISGHRSVSWYQQTPGQGLQFLFEYFSETQRNKGNFPGRFSGRQFSNSRSEMNVSTLELGDSALYLCASQSPYPLAGGNNEQFFGPGTRLTVL.

This chain uses TRBV7-2 with TRBJ2-7, with a weak D call TRBD2 (6 bases). Trimming pared 3 bases from V and 0 bases from J, leaving 9 bases between. Germline loops: CDR1 SGHTA, CDR2 FQGNSA. The CDR3 loop spans 14 amino acids. The CDR3 DNA follows: TGTGCCAGCAGCTTTACGCGGGACTCCTACGAGCAGTACTTC. Translated: CASSFTRDSYEQYF.

The rearrangement uses TRBV29-1 and TRBJ2-1; D might be TRBD2 (6 bases). The V gene's germline CDR1 is SQVTM and CDR2 ANQGSEA. The CDR3 spans 14 residues. The V end lost 3 bases, the J end lost 5 bases, and 14 bases lay between the germline ends. This CDR3 is CSVEGEEAHNEQFF. The CDR3 DNA follows: TGCAGCGTTGAGGGGGAGGAGGCCCACAATGAGCAGTTCTTC.

The genes are TRBV7-6 and TRBJ2-2; 11 bases line up with TRBD2. Trimming at V came to 6 bases and at J to 0 bases, leaving 3 bases not matched to a gene. The CDR3 has 16 residues. CDR1 SGHVS and CDR2 FNYEAQ come from the germline V gene. CDR3 loop: CASRSTSGANTGELFF. CDR3 in DNA: TGTGCCAGCAGATCGACTAGCGGGGCGAACACCGGGGAGCTGTTTTTT.

The V gene is TRBV4-1, the J gene TRBJ2-3; 14 nucleotides line up with TRBD2. Trimming took 1 base from V and 0 from J; bases not matched to a gene: 6. In germline, CDR1 is MGHRA, CDR2 YSYEKL. The CDR3 consists of 19 residues. The CDR3 reads CASSQVGLAGVLSTDTQYF. CDR3 sequence (DNA): TGCGCCAGCAGCCAAGTGGGACTAGCGGGAGTGCTGAGCACAGATACGCAGTATTTT.

The rearrangement uses TRBV6-1 and TRBJ2-6, with no clear D. This CDR3 comprises 16 residues. The germline gives CDR1 MNHNS, CDR2 SASEGT. Trimming cost V 0 bases and J 0 bases, with 6 bases left between them. CDR3 residues: CASSEALHSGANVLTF. CDR3 nucleotides: TGTGCCAGCAGTGAAGCTCTCCACTCTGGGGCCAACGTCCTGACTTTC.

This clone was detected only once. The chain recombines TRBV5-1 with TRBJ2-5; weak D call: TRBD2 (5 bases). Germline values: CDR1 SGHRS, CDR2 YFSETQ. V lost 3 bases and J lost 4, with 10 bases in between. There are 13 residues in the CDR3. The CDR3 nucleotides are TGCGCCAGCAGCTCAGATGGGAGAGAGACCCAGTACTTC. Its translation is CASSSDGRETQYF.

In DNA form, the CDR3 reads TGTGCCAGTTCTCACGTCGGGGGGGATCAGCCCCAGCATTTT. Translated: CASSHVGGDQPQHF. This chain connects TRBV19 to TRBJ1-5; tentatively, D is TRBD1 (5 bases). CDR1 is LNHDA, CDR2 SQIVND, per germline (reference sequence). The CDR3 loop spans 14 amino acids. V was pared by 8 bases and J by 5 bases, with 16 bases between.

The V and J genes are TRBV4-3 and TRBJ2-3; maybe TRBD1 (5 bases). V lost 3 bases, J lost 5 bases, and 6 bases lay in between. The CDR3 sequence is 12 residues long. Germline lookup yields CDR1 LGHNA and CDR2 YSLEER. The DNA of the CDR3 is TGCGCCAGCAGCCATAGGGGAGATACGCAGTATTTT. This gives the protein CASSHRGDTQYF.